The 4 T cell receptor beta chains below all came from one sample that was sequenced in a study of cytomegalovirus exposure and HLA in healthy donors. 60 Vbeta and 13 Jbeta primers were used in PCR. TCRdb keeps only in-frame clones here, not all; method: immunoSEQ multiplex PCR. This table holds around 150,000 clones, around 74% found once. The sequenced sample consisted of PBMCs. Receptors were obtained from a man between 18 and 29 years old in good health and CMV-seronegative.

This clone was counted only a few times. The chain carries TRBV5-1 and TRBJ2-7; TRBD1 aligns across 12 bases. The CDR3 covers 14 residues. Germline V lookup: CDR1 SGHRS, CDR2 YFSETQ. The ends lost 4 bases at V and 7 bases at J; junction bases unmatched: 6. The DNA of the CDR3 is TGCGCCAGCAGCCCGGGACAGGGGGCGTGGGAGCAGTACTTC. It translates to CASSPGQGAWEQYF.

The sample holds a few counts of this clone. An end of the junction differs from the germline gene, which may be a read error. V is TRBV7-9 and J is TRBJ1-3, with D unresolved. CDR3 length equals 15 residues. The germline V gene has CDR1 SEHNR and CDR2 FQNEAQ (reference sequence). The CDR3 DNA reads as TGTTCCAGCAGCCCTTTCCCCAGCTCTGGAAACACCATATATTTT. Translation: CSSSPFPSSGNTIYF.

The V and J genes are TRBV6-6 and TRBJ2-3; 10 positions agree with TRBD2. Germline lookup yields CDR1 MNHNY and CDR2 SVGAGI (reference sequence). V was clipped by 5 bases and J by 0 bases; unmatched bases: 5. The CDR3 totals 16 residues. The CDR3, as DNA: TGTGCCAGCAGTCCGCGACTAGCGGGTAGCACAGATACGCAGTATTTT. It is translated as CASSPRLAGSTDTQYF.

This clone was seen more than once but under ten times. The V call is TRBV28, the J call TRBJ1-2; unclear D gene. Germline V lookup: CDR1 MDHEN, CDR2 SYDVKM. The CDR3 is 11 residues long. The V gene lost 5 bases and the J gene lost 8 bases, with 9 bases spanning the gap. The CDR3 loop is CASSKNRGYTF. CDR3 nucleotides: TGTGCCAGCAGTAAAAACCGGGGCTACACCTTC.